The 3 T cell receptor beta chains below come from one sample, sequenced in a study of control samples from healthy donors and cancer patients. Using immunoSEQ multiplex PCR, the repertoire was profiled, and TCRdb retains in-frame clones only, with some absent. The sample shows about 250,000 clones, over 70% of them seen only once. The material sequenced was PBMCs. The receptors here all came from a woman between 55 and 75 years old with lung cancer.

As concerns this clone: The sample holds other DNA sequences that translate to the same CDR3. The chain links TRBV19 to TRBJ1-2, with D maybe TRBD1 (6 bases). Trimming removed 1 base at V and 2 bases at J, with 8 bases between. This CDR3 spans 14 amino acids. Per the germline V gene, CDR1 is LNHDA and CDR2 is SQIVND (reference sequence). The CDR3 loop reads CASSIGGGNYGYTF. The CDR3 region has the DNA TGTGCCAGTAGTATAGGAGGGGGAAACTATGGCTACACCTTC.

The chain links TRBV5-6 to TRBJ2-3; D is unclear. The CDR3 is 13 amino acids. The ends were cut back, 2 bases at V and 1 base at J, with 5 bases in the middle. Per the germline V gene, CDR1 is SGHDT and CDR2 is YYEEEE. The CDR3 loop is CASSFSRTDTQYF. The CDR3 region has the DNA TGTGCCAGCAGCTTCTCTCGCACAGATACGCAGTATTTT.

The CDR3: CASSYRDRVPAGELFF. In nucleotides, the CDR3 is TGTGCCAGTAGTTACCGGGACAGGGTGCCGGCAGGGGAGCTGTTTTTT. This chain joins TRBV19 and TRBJ2-2, with 9 bases lining up with TRBD1. Per the germline V gene, CDR1 is LNHDA and CDR2 is SQIVND (reference sequence). With 5 bases clipped from V and 8 bases from J, the junction kept 12 bases outside the gene matches. The CDR3 is made up of 16 amino acids. The entire variable domain, with the rest obtained from reference TRBV19 and TRBJ2-2, is as follows: DGGITQSPKYLFRKEGQNVTLSCEQNLNHDAMYWYRQDPGQGLRLIYYSQIVNDFQKGDIAEGYSVSREKKESFPLTVTSAQKNPTAFYLCASSYRDRVPAGELFFGEGSRLTVL.